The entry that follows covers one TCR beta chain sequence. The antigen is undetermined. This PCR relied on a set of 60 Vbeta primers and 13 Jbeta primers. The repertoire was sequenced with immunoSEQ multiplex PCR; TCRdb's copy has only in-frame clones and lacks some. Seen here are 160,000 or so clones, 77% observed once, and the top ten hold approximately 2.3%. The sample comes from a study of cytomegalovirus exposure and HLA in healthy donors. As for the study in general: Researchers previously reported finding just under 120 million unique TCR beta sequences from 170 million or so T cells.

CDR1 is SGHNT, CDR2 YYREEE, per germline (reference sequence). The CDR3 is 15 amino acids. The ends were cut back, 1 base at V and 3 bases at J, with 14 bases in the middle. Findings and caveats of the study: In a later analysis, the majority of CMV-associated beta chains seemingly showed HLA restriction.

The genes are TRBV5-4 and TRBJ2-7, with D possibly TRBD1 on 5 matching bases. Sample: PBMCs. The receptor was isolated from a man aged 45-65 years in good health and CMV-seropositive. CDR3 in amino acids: CASSLSVQGNYEQYF. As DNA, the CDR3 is TGTGCCAGCAGCTTGTCGGTTCAGGGAAACTACGAGCAGTACTTC.